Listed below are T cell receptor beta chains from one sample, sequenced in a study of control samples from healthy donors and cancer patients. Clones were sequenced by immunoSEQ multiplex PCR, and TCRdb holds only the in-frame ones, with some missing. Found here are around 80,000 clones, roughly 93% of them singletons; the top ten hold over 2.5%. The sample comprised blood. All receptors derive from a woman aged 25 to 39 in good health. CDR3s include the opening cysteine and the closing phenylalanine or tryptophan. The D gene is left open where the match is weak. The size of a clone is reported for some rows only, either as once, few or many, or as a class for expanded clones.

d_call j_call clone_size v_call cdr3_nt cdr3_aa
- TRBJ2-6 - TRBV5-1 TGCGCCAGCAGGGGGACCGAAGCTAACTCTGGGGCCAACGTCCTGACTTTC CASRGTEANSGANVLTF
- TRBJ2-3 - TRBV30 TGTGCCTGGAGTGTTCGCGAACGAGATACGCAGTATTTT CAWSVRERDTQYF
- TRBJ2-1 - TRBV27 TGTGCCAGCAGTTCCTCAACAGGGACCACCTACAATGAGCAGTTCTTC CASSSSTGTTYNEQFF
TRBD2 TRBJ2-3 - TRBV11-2 TGTGCCAGCAGCCCGATAGCGGGGGGAAAGTCAAGCACAGATACGCAGTATTTT CASSPIAGGKSSTDTQYF
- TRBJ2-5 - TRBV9 TGTGCCAGCAGCGTAGGGGAGGGGGCGATTGGAGAGACCCAGTACTTC CASSVGEGAIGETQYF
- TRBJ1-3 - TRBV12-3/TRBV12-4 TGTGCCAGCAGTTTACACTCTGGAAACACCATATATTTT CASSLHSGNTIYF
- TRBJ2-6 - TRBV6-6 TGTGCCAGCAACCCTACAGGACTCTCTGGGGCCAACGTCCTGACTTTC CASNPTGLSGANVLTF
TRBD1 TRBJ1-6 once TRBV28 TGTGCCAGCAGTTTATCTTTTGGGACAGGGTATTCACCCCTCCACTTT CASSLSFGTGYSPLHF
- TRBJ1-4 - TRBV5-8 TGTGCCAGCAGCACGGGGAGATTTAATGAAAAACTGTTTTTT CASSTGRFNEKLFF
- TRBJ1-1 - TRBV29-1 TGCAGCGTTGTGGCTGGACCTAACACTGAAGCTTTCTTT CSVVAGPNTEAFF
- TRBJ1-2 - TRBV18 TGTGCCAGCTCACCACTGGTCCCGAGGGAGACTAACTATGGCTACACCTTC CASSPLVPRETNYGYTF
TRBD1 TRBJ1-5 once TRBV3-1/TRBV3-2 TGTGCCAGCAGCCAAGGACAGGGAGCCCGATCGCCCCAGCATTTT CASSQGQGARSPQHF
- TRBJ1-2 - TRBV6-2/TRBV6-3 TGTGCCAGCAGTTTACTCCAGGGGTTATGGTATGGCTACACCTTC CASSLLQGLWYGYTF
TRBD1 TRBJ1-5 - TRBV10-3 TGTGCCATCAGTGGGGGACAGGACTCTACGCCCCAGCATTTT CAISGGQDSTPQHF
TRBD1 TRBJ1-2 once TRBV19 TGTGCCAGTTCGACAGGGTTTGTAGGCTACACCTTC CASSTGFVGYTF
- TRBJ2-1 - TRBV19 TGTGCCAGTAGCCGGGACGCCTCCTACAATGAGCAGTTCTTC CASSRDASYNEQFF
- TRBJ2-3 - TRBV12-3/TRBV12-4 TGTGCCAGCAGTTTACTTGCGACAGATACGCAGTATTTT CASSLLATDTQYF
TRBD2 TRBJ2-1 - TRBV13 TGTGCCAGCAGTCAAGAGCGGGATGGGTACAATGAGCAGTTCTTC CASSQERDGYNEQFF
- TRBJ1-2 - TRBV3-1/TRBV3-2 TGTGCCAGCAGCCAATTGGATATTGGCTACACCTTC CASSQLDIGYTF
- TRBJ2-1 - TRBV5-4 TGTGCCAGCAGCTTGGTAGGTGCCAATGAGCAGTTCTTC CASSLVGANEQFF
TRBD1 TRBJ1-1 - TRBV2 TGTGCCAGCAGTGAACCCCTCACAGGGGTGGCTGAAGCTTTCTTT CASSEPLTGVAEAFF
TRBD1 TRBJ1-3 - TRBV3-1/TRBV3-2 TGTGCCAGCAACGCAGGGGGTGTTGGAAACACCATATATTTT CASNAGGVGNTIYF
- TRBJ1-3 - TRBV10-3 TGTGCCATCAGCGAAGTTGGGGTCTCTGGAAACACCATATATTTT CAISEVGVSGNTIYF
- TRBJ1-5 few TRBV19 TGTGCCAGTACACCCCAACCAGGGGTTGGTAGCAATCAGCCCCAGCATTTT CASTPQPGVGSNQPQHF
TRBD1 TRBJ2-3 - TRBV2 TGTGCCAGCCAGACAGGGGGCGGCACAGATACGCAGTATTTT CASQTGGGTDTQYF
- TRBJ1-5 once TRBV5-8 TGTGCCAGCACTAAGAGGGGCGGAAAGGGGCCCCAGCATTTT CASTKRGGKGPQHF
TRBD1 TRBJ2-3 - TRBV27 TGTGCCAGCAGTTCGACAGGGGGTCTCACAGATACGCAGTATTTT CASSSTGGLTDTQYF
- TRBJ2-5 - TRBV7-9 TGTGCCAGCAGCTTCTGGGGCGGGGAAGAGACCCAGTACTTC CASSFWGGEETQYF
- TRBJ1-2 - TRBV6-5 TGTGCCAGCAGCGGACGGACACTTGTCTATGGCTACACCTTC CASSGRTLVYGYTF
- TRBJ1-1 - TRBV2 TGTGCCAGCAGTCCCCCACGAGGGCTGAACACTGAAGCTTTCTTT CASSPPRGLNTEAFF
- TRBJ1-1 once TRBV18 TGTGCCAGCTCACCGACGGGGAACACTGAAGCTTTCTTT CASSPTGNTEAFF
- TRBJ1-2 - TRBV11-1 TGTGCCAGCAGCTTAAGTCAACACTCCGAGGGCTACACCTTC CASSLSQHSEGYTF
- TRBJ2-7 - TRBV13 TGTGCCAGCAGCTTAGATGCAGAGGCGAAAGAGCAGTACTTC CASSLDAEAKEQYF
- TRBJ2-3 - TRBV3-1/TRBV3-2 TGTGCCAGCAGCCAAAAGATGGACCCTTACACAGATACGCAGTATTTT CASSQKMDPYTDTQYF
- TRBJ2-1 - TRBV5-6 TGTGCCAGCAGCTTGTCACAGCGGAACAATGAGCAGTTCTTC CASSLSQRNNEQFF
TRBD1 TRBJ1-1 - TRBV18 TGTGCCAGCTCACCGACGGGACAGGGGGTGTTGAACACTGAAGCTTTCTTT CASSPTGQGVLNTEAFF
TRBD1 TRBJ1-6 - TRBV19 TGTGCCAGTAGTATCGGTCAGGGGGGTTCACCCCTCCACTTT CASSIGQGGSPLHF
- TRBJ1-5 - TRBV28 TGTGCCAGCAGTTTTTCGGGCGATTGGGGCAATCAGCCCCAGCATTTT CASSFSGDWGNQPQHF
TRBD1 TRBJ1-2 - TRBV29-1 TGCAGCACCCACCTAGGGGGCAGGGACTATGGCTACACCTTC CSTHLGGRDYGYTF
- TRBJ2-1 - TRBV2 TGTGCCAGCAAACTATACAATGAGCAGTTCTTC CASKLYNEQFF
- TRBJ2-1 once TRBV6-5 TGTGCCAGCAGTTACAACAATGAGCAGTTCTTC CASSYNNEQFF
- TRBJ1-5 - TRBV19 TGTGCCAGTAGTATAATGGCGACAGCACATCAGCCCCAGCATTTT CASSIMATAHQPQHF
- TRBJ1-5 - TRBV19 TGTGCCAGTAGTCAAGACACCGATAGCAATCAGCCCCAGCATTTT CASSQDTDSNQPQHF
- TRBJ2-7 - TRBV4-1 TGCGCCAGCAGCCAAGCTTTGCAAGACCGCGTCTGGGTCTACGAGCAGTACTTC CASSQALQDRVWVYEQYF
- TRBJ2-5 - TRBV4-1 TGCGCCAGCAGCCGGACGGGGACTGGCTTGCAAGAGACCCAGTACTTC CASSRTGTGLQETQYF
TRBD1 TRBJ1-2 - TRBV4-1 TGCGCCAGCAGCGCACAGGGGAACTATGGCTACACCTTC CASSAQGNYGYTF
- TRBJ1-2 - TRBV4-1 TGCGCCAGCAGCCTTGCCCGGGGGCTTAACTATGGCTACACCTTC CASSLARGLNYGYTF
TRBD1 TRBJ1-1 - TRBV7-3 TGTGCCAGCAGCTTGACAGGGGGGGACACTGAAGCTTTCTTT CASSLTGGDTEAFF
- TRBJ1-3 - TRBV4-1 TGCGCCAGCAGCCAAGATCGCACGGGGAGCTCTGGAAACACCATATATTTT CASSQDRTGSSGNTIYF
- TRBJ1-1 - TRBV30 TGTGCCTGGAGTGTACTCGTGGCTGAAGCTTTCTTT CAWSVLVAEAFF
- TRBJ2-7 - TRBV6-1 TGTGCCAGCAGTGAAATTTGGTTACCCCGATCCTACGAGCAGTACTTC CASSEIWLPRSYEQYF
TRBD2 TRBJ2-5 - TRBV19 TGTGCCAGTAGTAACGGGGGGGGCCGGCACCAAGAGACCCAGTACTTC CASSNGGGRHQETQYF
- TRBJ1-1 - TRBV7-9 TGTGCCAGCAGGGAAATTTCGGCTTTCTTT CASREISAFF
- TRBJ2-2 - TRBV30 TGTGCCTGGAGTGTACGGGGCGGGGAGCTGTTTTTT CAWSVRGGELFF